This entry lists 9 T cell receptor beta chains sequenced from one sample in a study of blood T cell repertoires in COVID-19. Using immunoSEQ multiplex PCR, the repertoire was profiled, and TCRdb retains in-frame clones only, with some absent. This table has some 200,000 clones, approximately 81% appearing once. Material: peripheral blood. These receptors were obtained from a woman aged 80 or over with acute or convalescent COVID-19.

CDR3: CASSRVSTYEQYF. CDR3 DNA sequence: TGTGCCAGCAGCCGCGTTTCCACCTACGAGCAGTACTTC. V gene TRBV5-6 combines with J gene TRBJ2-7; D gene ambiguous. V was cut by 4 bases and J by 2 bases, with 10 bases left in between. The CDR3 loop spans 13 amino acids. CDR1 and CDR2 from the germline V gene are SGHDT and YYEEEE.

Comments on this clone: Other DNA sequences from this sample encode an identical CDR3 as well. The chain carries TRBV11-2 and TRBJ2-3; 10 bases are shared with TRBD2. This CDR3 is 15 amino acids long. The germline V gene encodes CDR1 SGHAT and CDR2 FQNNGV. Trimming at V came to 2 bases and at J to 1 base, leaving 0 bases not matched to a gene. CDR3 region: CASSLTSGGTDTQYF. The CDR3 DNA follows: TGTGCCAGCAGCTTAACTAGCGGGGGCACAGATACGCAGTATTTT.

The chain employs TRBV19 and TRBJ2-5; no firm D call. This CDR3 is built from 10 residues. The germline CDR1 and CDR2 sequences are LNHDA and SQIVND (reference sequence). V was cut by 10 bases and J by 4 bases, with 7 bases left in between. CDR3 sequence reads: CATTGETQYF. In DNA, the CDR3 is TGTGCCACTACGGGAGAGACCCAGTACTTC.

V gene TRBV19 combines with J gene TRBJ2-1; 11 nucleotides line up with TRBD2. Per germline, CDR1 LNHDA and CDR2 SQIVND (reference sequence). The CDR3 has 19 residues. The ends lost 3 bases at V and 0 bases at J; junction bases unmatched: 10. Written as DNA, the CDR3 is TGTGCCAGTAGTATTTTCGGACTAGCGGGCTCTAGCTCCTACAATGAGCAGTTCTTC. It is translated as CASSIFGLAGSSSYNEQFF. Variable domain in full (rest from reference TRBV19 and TRBJ2-1): DGGITQSPKYLFRKEGQNVTLSCEQNLNHDAMYWYRQDPGQGLRLIYYSQIVNDFQKGDIAEGYSVSREKKESFPLTVTSAQKNPTAFYLCASSIFGLAGSSSYNEQFFGPGTRLTVL.

The CDR3 is CASSLQGARDEQYF. CDR3 in DNA: TGTGCCAGCTCACTACAGGGGGCGAGGGACGAGCAGTACTTC. The chain is built from TRBV18 and TRBJ2-7; the match to TRBD1 covers 9 bases. CDR3 length: 14 residues. V was clipped by 4 bases and J by 5 bases; unmatched bases: 6. In germline, CDR1 is KGHSH, CDR2 LQKENI.

V gene TRBV28 combines with J gene TRBJ2-7, with TRBD2 matching 7 bases. Germline CDR1 and CDR2: MDHEN and SYDVKM. V lost 6 bases to trimming and J lost 6 bases; unmatched junction nucleotides: 11. The CDR3 runs to 14 residues. The DNA of the CDR3 is TGTGCCAGCAGCCCACTGGGGGGGGGATCCGAGCAGTACTTC. Its translation: CASSPLGGGSEQYF.

The chain links TRBV19 to TRBJ1-5, with 10 bases matching TRBD1. J was trimmed by 1 base and V by 2 bases; bases with no gene match: 8. Germline lookup yields CDR1 LNHDA and CDR2 SQIVND (reference sequence). The CDR3 contains 18 residues. The DNA for the CDR3 is TGTGCCAGTAGTATACCCTTACGACAGGGGGCGAGCAATCAGCCCCAGCATTTT. This translates into CASSIPLRQGASNQPQHF.

This chain links TRBV5-6 with TRBJ1-1; D might be TRBD1 (5 bases). The CDR3 runs to 13 residues. Germline V lookup: CDR1 SGHDT, CDR2 YYEEEE. V was shortened by 5 bases and J by 0 bases, with 8 bases between the two germline ends. The CDR3: CASRYRLNTEAFF. The CDR3 nucleotides read TGTGCCAGCAGGTACAGGTTGAACACTGAAGCTTTCTTT.

This clone has only one observation. The chain couples TRBV7-9 to TRBJ1-1, with 7 bases fitting TRBD1. Germline V gives CDR1 SEHNR, CDR2 FQNEAQ (reference sequence). The CDR3 totals 14 residues. The trim removed 6 bases at V and 4 bases at J, leaving 8 bases unmatched. CDR3 protein: CASSFSGGSTEAFF. The CDR3 region has the DNA TGTGCCAGCAGTTTTTCAGGGGGGAGCACTGAAGCTTTCTTT.